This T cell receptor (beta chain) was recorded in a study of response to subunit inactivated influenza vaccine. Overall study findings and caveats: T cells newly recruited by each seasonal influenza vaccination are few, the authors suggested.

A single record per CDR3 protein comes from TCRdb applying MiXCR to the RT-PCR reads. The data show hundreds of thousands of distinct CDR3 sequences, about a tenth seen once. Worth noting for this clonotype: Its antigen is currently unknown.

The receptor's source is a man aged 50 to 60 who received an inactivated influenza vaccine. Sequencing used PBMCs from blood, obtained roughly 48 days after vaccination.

In DNA form, the CDR3 reads TGTGCCATCAGGCCCGGTCCGGGTAATGAAAAACTGTTTTTT. Translated, it gives CAIRPGPGNEKLFF. This sequence joins TRBV10-3 and TRBJ1-4; no clear D. V was shortened by 6 bases and J by 4 bases, with 12 bases between the two germline ends. The V gene's germline CDR1 is ENHRY and CDR2 SYGVKD. This CDR3 contains 14 residues.